Below, 17 T cell receptor beta chains from the same sample are listed, as sequenced in a study of blood T cell repertoires in COVID-19. The protocol was immunoSEQ multiplex PCR, while the TCRdb copy is restricted to in-frame clones and leaves out a portion. The repertoire holds roughly 250,000 clones, with about nine tenths as singletons. Material for sequencing was PBMCs or T cells enriched from blood (not recorded which). The receptors come from a woman aged 25 to 39 with acute COVID-19.

This clone turned up a few times. The chain uses TRBV7-4 and TRBJ1-1, with D perhaps TRBD1 (5 bases). In germline, CDR1 is SGHVT, CDR2 SQSDAQ. V dropped 8 bases and J dropped 7 bases, with 20 bases sitting between them. The CDR3 is 14 residues long. The CDR3 protein is CASDCPWERGEAFF. DNA for the CDR3: TGTGCCAGCGACTGCCCCTGGGAAAGGGGTGAAGCTTTCTTT.

The CDR3 region has the DNA TGTGCCAGCAGTTTAGCCGGGAGGGCCCGTGGCGGGGAGCTGTTTTTT. Its protein product is CASSLAGRARGGELFF. This chain uses TRBV27 with TRBJ2-2; 8 bases agree with TRBD2. Germline trimming cut 2 bases from V and 7 bases from J; bases unmatched to any gene: 9. Per germline, CDR1 MNHEY and CDR2 SMNVEV (reference sequence). The CDR3 totals 16 residues.

This chain joins TRBV7-9 and TRBJ2-3; 8 bases align to TRBD2. The germline CDR1 and CDR2 sequences are SEHNR and FQNEAQ (reference sequence). Trimming removed 5 bases from V and 7 bases from J; junction bases left unmatched: 11. There are 15 residues in the CDR3. CDR3 in DNA: TGTGCCAGCAGCCGGCGGGGACTAGAGGAAAATACGCAGTATTTT. This sequence encodes CASSRRGLEENTQYF.

The chain's CDR3 is CASSLFLSGSSYNEQFF. The CDR3 DNA sequence: TGTGCCAGCAGCCTATTTCTTAGCGGGAGCTCCTACAATGAGCAGTTCTTC. The chain recombines TRBV11-2 with TRBJ2-1; 9 nucleotides align to TRBD2. The CDR3 extends over 17 amino acids. Per the germline V gene, CDR1 is SGHAT and CDR2 is FQNNGV. J was trimmed by 0 bases and V by 5 bases; bases with no gene match: 8.

The chain employs TRBV5-4 and TRBJ2-5, with 10 positions matching TRBD2. CDR1 SGHNT and CDR2 YYREEE come from the germline V gene (reference sequence). The V and J ends lost 5 bases and 4 bases, in that order; junction bases with no gene match: 5. The CDR3 totals 14 residues. The CDR3, as DNA: TGTGCCAGCAGTCAAGCGGGAGGGAGAGAGACCCAGTACTTC. It is translated as CASSQAGGRETQYF.

This chain connects TRBV24-1 to TRBJ2-7; possibly TRBD2 for D (7 bases). V was trimmed by 3 bases and J by 1 base, leaving 33 bases between them. This CDR3 is 22 amino acids long. Germline V gene data show CDR1 as KGHDR and CDR2 as SFDVKD. The CDR3 reads CATSDGEGSVGGRPVRSYEQYF. CDR3 bases: TGTGCCACCAGTGATGGGGAGGGAAGTGTGGGGGGGCGCCCCGTTAGATCCTACGAGCAGTACTTC.

This clone was seen once. The gene calls are TRBV5-1 and TRBJ2-5; 12 nucleotides line up with TRBD2. The CDR3 is 16 residues long. V lost 4 bases and J lost 1; bases outside the gene matches: 5. Germline values: CDR1 SGHRS, CDR2 YFSETQ. CDR3 sequence: CASSKGLAGSQETQYF. The DNA for the CDR3 is TGCGCCAGCAGCAAAGGACTAGCGGGGTCCCAAGAGACCCAGTACTTC.

The rearrangement uses TRBV5-1 and TRBJ1-1, with a weak D call TRBD1 (6 bases). The V and J ends lost 0 bases and 10 bases respectively, with 22 bases between them. CDR1 and CDR2 from the germline V gene are SGHRS and YFSETQ. This CDR3 spans 16 amino acids. The CDR3 protein is CASSLAEGGRGRGAFF. The CDR3 DNA reads as TGCGCCAGCAGCTTGGCCGAAGGCGGCAGGGGAAGAGGAGCTTTCTTT.

The gene calls are TRBV7-9 and TRBJ2-1, with 7 bases lining up with TRBD2. Germline assignment: CDR1 SEHNR and CDR2 FQNEAQ (reference sequence). V shed 1 base, J shed 4 bases, and the junction held 4 bases outside the gene matches. The length of the CDR3 is 15 residues. The CDR3 reads CASSLGGLEYNEQFF. The CDR3 DNA is TGTGCCAGCAGCTTAGGCGGACTAGAATACAATGAGCAGTTCTTC.

J is TRBJ1-1 and V is TRBV4-3, with a possible D match to TRBD1 (5 bases). Germline V gene lookup returns CDR1 LGHNA and CDR2 YSLEER. CDR3 length equals 15 residues. V gave up 2 bases and J gave up 2 bases, with 12 bases separating them. The CDR3 loop reads CASSQLDRVNTEAFF. CDR3 DNA: TGCGCCAGCAGCCAATTAGACAGAGTAAACACTGAAGCTTTCTTT.

The chain has TRBV24-1 and TRBJ2-2; 8 nucleotides match TRBD2. The CDR3 consists of 15 residues. The V gene end was trimmed by 5 bases and the J gene end by 8 bases; junction bases not matched to a gene: 9. Germline lookup yields CDR1 KGHDR and CDR2 SFDVKD. CDR3: CATSGLASGGGELFF. DNA of the CDR3: TGTGCCACCAGTGGACTAGCGAGTGGAGGAGGGGAGCTGTTTTTT.

This sequence joins TRBV27 and TRBJ2-7; 9 nucleotides agree with TRBD2. The J segment lost 4 bases and the V segment lost 5 bases, leaving 9 bases of the junction unmatched. This CDR3 spans 15 amino acids. CDR1 is MNHEY and CDR2 is SMNVEV in the germline V gene (reference sequence). CDR3 coding DNA: TGTGCCAGCAGTCCACATAGCGGGAGTTGGTACGAGCAGTACTTC. Its translation: CASSPHSGSWYEQYF.

The chain recombines TRBV10-1 with TRBJ2-1; D gene ambiguous. The V end was cut by 4 bases, the J end by 2 bases, with 6 bases between. The germline CDR1 and CDR2 sequences are WNHNN and SYGVQD (reference sequence). The CDR3 is 13 residues long. CDR3 sequence (DNA): TGCGCCAGCAGTGTTGAGACCTACAATGAGCAGTTCTTC. Encoded protein: CASSVETYNEQFF.

The chain links TRBV6-2 or TRBV6-3 to TRBJ1-2; 10 nucleotides align to TRBD1. V shed 5 bases, J shed 6 bases, and the junction held 9 bases outside the gene matches. CDR1 MNHEY and CDR2 SVGEGT come from the germline V gene. The CDR3 spans 15 residues. In DNA, the CDR3 is TGTGCCAGCAGTCCGAGACAGGGGGCGCGGGATGGCTACACCTTC. Translation: CASSPRQGARDGYTF.

V and J are TRBV3-1 (or the pseudogene TRBV3-2) and TRBJ2-2; D gene uncertain. This CDR3 is built from 12 residues. V dropped 6 bases and J dropped 6 bases, with 8 bases sitting between them. Germline-derived CDR1 and CDR2 are LGHDT and YNNKEL (reference sequence). CDR3 sequence reads: CASSPNAGELFF. The CDR3 DNA follows: TGTGCCAGCAGTCCCAATGCCGGGGAGCTGTTTTTT.

This CDR3 reads CASSESSGNTIYF. The CDR3 nucleotides read TGTGCCAGCAGCGAGAGCTCTGGAAACACCATATATTTT. This chain uses TRBV6-5 with TRBJ1-3; D uncertain. Between the trimmed V and J ends, which lost 6 bases and 0 bases, there was a span of 6 bases. The germline V gene encodes CDR1 MNHEY and CDR2 SVGAGI. The CDR3 sequence is 13 residues long.

The chain joins TRBV7-2 to TRBJ1-1, with D perhaps TRBD1 (5 bases). The CDR3 spans 15 residues. Germline V gene sequence: CDR1 SGHTA, CDR2 FQGNSA. The V and J ends lost 2 bases and 0 bases respectively, with 10 bases between them. The CDR3 sequence is CASSLRGPMNTEAFF. The CDR3 nucleotides read TGTGCCAGCAGCTTAAGGGGCCCTATGAACACTGAAGCTTTCTTT.